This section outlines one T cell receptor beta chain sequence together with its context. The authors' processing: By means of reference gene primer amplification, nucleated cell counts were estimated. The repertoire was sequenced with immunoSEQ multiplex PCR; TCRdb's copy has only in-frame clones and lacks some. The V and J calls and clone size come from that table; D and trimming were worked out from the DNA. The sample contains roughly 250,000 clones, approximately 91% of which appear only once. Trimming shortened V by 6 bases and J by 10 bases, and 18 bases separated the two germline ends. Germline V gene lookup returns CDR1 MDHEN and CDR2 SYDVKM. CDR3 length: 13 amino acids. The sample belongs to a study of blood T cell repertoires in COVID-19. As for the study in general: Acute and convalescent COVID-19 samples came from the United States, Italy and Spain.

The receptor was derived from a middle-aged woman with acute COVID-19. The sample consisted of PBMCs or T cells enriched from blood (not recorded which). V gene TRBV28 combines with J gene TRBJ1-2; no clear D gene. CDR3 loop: CASSPPERGNYTF. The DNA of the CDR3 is TGTGCCAGCAGCCCGCCCGAGCGAGGAAACTACACCTTC.